This T cell receptor (beta chain) originates from a study of CD8 T cells in Susac syndrome. With random hexamers, roughly 0.5 to 1 ug RNA was reverse transcribed. Amplification of TCR beta CDR3 was carried out by immunoSEQ multiplex PCR, which covered 54 Vbeta and 13 Jbeta segments. TCRdb reprocessed the immunoSEQ multiplex PCR reads with MiXCR, giving one entry per CDR3 protein. The sample has 120,000 or so distinct CDR3 sequences; roughly 92% are singletons. This CDR3 is built from 14 residues. Deletions cut 4 bases from V and 0 bases from J, with 11 bases between. The germline V gene has CDR1 SGHDT and CDR2 YYEEEE. A word on this clonotype: The antigen remains undetermined.

Matching for age and sex applied to the controls, who were healthy donors. TEMRA cells were FACS-enriched, while CD8+ and CD4+ T cells were negatively isolated. Findings and caveats of the study: As acknowledged by the study, its TCR sequencing and HLA analysis included a relatively small number of individuals.

This TCR was recovered from a human donor in good health. Material for sequencing was CD4+ T cells from PBMCs. This chain uses TRBV5-6 with TRBJ2-7; a possible D gene is TRBD2 (5 bases). CDR3 nucleotide sequence: TGTGCCAGCAGCGTACGACGGGACTCCTACGAGCAGTACTTC. Encoded protein: CASSVRRDSYEQYF.